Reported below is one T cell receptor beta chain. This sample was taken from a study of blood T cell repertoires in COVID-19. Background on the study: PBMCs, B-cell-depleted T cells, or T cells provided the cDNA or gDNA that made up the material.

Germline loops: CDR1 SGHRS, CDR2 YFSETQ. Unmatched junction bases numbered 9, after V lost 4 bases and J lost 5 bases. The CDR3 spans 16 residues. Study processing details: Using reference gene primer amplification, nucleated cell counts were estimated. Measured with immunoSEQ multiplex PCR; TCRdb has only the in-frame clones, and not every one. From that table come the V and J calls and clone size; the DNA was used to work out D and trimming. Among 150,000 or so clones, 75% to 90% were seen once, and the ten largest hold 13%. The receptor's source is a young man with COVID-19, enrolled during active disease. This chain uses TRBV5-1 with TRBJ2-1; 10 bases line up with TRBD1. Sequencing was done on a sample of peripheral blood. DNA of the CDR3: TGCGCCAGCAGCCTCTGGGGGGGACAGGGGAACAATGAGCAGTTCTTC. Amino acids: CASSLWGGQGNNEQFF. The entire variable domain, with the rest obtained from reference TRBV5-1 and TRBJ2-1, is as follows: KAGVTQTPRYLIKTRGQQVTLSCSPISGHRSVSWYQQTPGQGLQFLFEYFSETQRNKGNFPGRFSGRQFSNSRSEMNVSTLELGDSALYLCASSLWGGQGNNEQFFGPGTRLTVL.